This T cell receptor (beta chain) was sequenced during a study of molecular identifiers for immune sequencing clone quantification. TCRdb called the PCR reads again in MiXCR, with one record for every CDR3 protein. The sample yields 490,000 or so distinct CDR3 sequences, about 25% seen once. This clonotype occurred a few times. With 6 bases clipped from V and 7 bases from J, the junction kept 7 bases outside the gene matches. This CDR3 spans 14 amino acids. Germline V gene lookup returns CDR1 DFQATT and CDR2 SNEGSKA (reference sequence). V and J are TRBV20-1 and TRBJ2-2; TRBD2 agrees at 11 bases. This sequence originates from a human donor in good health. Some libraries in this study had Jurkat cell RNA spiked in. Sequencing was carried out using naive CD8+ T cells from blood, with Jurkat cell RNA spiked in. Sample subset: FACS-sorted CD8+CD4-CCR7+CD45RA+ naive T cells. CDR3 sequence: CSATLGLAGGELFF. DNA for the CDR3: TGCAGTGCAACCCTCGGACTAGCGGGCGGGGAGCTGTTTTTT.